The 5 T cell receptor beta chains below all came from one sample that was sequenced in a study of cytomegalovirus exposure and HLA in healthy donors. The method was immunoSEQ multiplex PCR; TCRdb's version includes in-frame clones alone and lacks a portion of them. The sample consists of 65,000 to 95,000 clones, about 95% of them appearing once. Sequencing was done on a sample of PBMCs. The receptors originated from a young man in good health and CMV-seronegative.

V gene TRBV4-3 combines with J gene TRBJ2-7; D is uncertain. Germline V CDR1 and CDR2: LGHNA, YSLEER. This CDR3 is built from 12 residues. Trimming removed 0 bases at V and 4 bases at J, with 4 bases between. The CDR3 coding sequence is TGCGCCAGCAGCCAAGACGGGTACGAGCAGTACTTC. Amino acids: CASSQDGYEQYF.

The chain combines TRBV2 with TRBJ2-2, with 10 bases matching TRBD2. The V gene's germline CDR1 is SNHLY and CDR2 FYNNEI. The J segment lost 5 bases and the V segment lost 6 bases, leaving 6 bases of the junction unmatched. The CDR3 is 15 amino acids. The CDR3 nucleotides are TGTGCCAGCAGGGAGCGGGGGGGTGGGACCGGGGAGCTGTTTTTT. It encodes CASRERGGGTGELFF. Drawing the rest from reference TRBV2 and TRBJ2-2, the complete variable domain is EPEVTQTPSHQVTQMGQEVILRCVPISNHLYFYWYRQILGQKVEFLVSFYNNEISEKSEIFDDQFSVERPDGSNFTLKIRSTKLEDSAMYFCASRERGGGTGELFFGEGSRLTVL.

The CDR3 DNA sequence: TGTGCCTGGAGTGATACCGGGACAGGGGTCGGGAACACTGAAGCTTTCTTT. Its translation is CAWSDTGTGVGNTEAFF. The rearrangement joins TRBV30 to TRBJ1-1; 10 bases agree with TRBD1. J lost 1 base, V lost 1 base, and 9 bases had no gene match. This CDR3 has 17 residues. Germline values: CDR1 GTSNPN, CDR2 SVGIG (reference sequence).

This clone appeared once. V usage is TRBV30 and J usage is TRBJ1-5; a possible D gene is TRBD1 (6 bases). Trimming took off 0 bases at V and 7 bases at J, with 13 bases between the two ends. Germline CDR1 reads GTSNPN; CDR2 reads SVGIG (reference sequence). The CDR3 is 14 residues long. CDR3 in amino acids: CAWSVRGGPQPQHF. CDR3 nucleotide sequence: TGTGCCTGGAGTGTACGGGGGGGGCCCCAGCCCCAGCATTTT. The full variable domain, rest sourced from reference TRBV30 and TRBJ1-5, is SQTIHQWPATLVQPVGSPLSLECTVEGTSNPNLYWYRQAAGRGLQLLFYSVGIGQISSEVPQNLSASRPQDRQFILSSKKLLLSDSGFYLCAWSVRGGPQPQHFGDGTRLSIL.

The J gene is TRBJ2-1, the V gene TRBV9; D might be TRBD2 (6 bases). CDR3 length: 15 amino acids. Germline V gene lookup returns CDR1 SGDLS and CDR2 YYNGEE. The V gene lost 4 bases and the J gene lost 8 bases, with 19 bases spanning the gap. The chain's CDR3 is CASSPARGKSYEQFF. CDR3 nucleotides: TGTGCCAGCAGCCCGGCCCGGGGGAAATCCTATGAGCAGTTCTTC. Drawing the rest from reference TRBV9 and TRBJ2-1, the complete variable domain is DSGVTQTPKHLITATGQRVTLRCSPRSGDLSVYWYQQSLDQGLQFLIQYYNGEERAKGNILERFSAQQFPDLHSELNLSSLELGDSALYFCASSPARGKSYEQFFGPGTRLTVL.